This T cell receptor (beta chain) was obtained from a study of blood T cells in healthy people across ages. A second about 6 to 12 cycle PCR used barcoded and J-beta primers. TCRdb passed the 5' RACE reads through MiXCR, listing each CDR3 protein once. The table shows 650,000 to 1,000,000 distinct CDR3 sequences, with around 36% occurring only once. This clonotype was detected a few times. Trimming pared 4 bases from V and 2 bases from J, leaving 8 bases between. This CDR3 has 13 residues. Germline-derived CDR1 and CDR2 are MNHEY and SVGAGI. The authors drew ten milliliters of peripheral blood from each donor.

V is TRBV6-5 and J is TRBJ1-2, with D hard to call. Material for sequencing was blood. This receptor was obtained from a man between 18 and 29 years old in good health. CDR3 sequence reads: CASSWTENYGYTF. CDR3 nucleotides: TGTGCCAGCAGTTGGACGGAAAACTATGGCTACACCTTC.